Following are 11 T cell receptor beta chains from one sample sequenced in a study of T-cell reconstitution after alpha-beta-depleted transplantation in children. It was with unique molecular identifiers that the TCRbeta library was prepared. Via MiXCR, TCRdb re-called the PCR reads, giving one row per CDR3 protein. The sample shows roughly 670,000 distinct CDR3 sequences, around 12% of them seen only once. The sample in question was PBMCs, obtained before TCRalphabeta/CD19-depleted stem cell transplant. These receptors were taken from a girl aged 2-10 years with congenital amegakaryocytic thrombocytopenia, due to receive a stem cell transplant.

At least ten counts were recorded for this clonotype. The chain uses TRBV5-1 and TRBJ2-4; D is perhaps TRBD1 (5 bases). Germline V gene lookup returns CDR1 SGHRS and CDR2 YFSETQ. This CDR3 is 13 amino acids long. V was trimmed by 4 bases and J by 8 bases, leaving 13 bases between them. The CDR3 DNA reads TGCGCCAGCAGCGCAGGGTACGGCGACATTCAGTACTTC. Its protein is CASSAGYGDIQYF.

This clonotype occurred many times. This chain joins TRBV9 and TRBJ1-6, with 10 bases that match TRBD1. V dropped 4 bases and J dropped 13; count of bases not matched to a gene: 8. The germline gives CDR1 SGDLS, CDR2 YYNGEE. The CDR3 is 14 residues long. As DNA, the CDR3 is TGTGCCAGCAGCCAGGGACAGGGGATGTCGCCCCTCCACTTT. Its translation is CASSQGQGMSPLHF.

This clonotype was seen a few times. The V and J genes are TRBV5-6 and TRBJ1-1, with 7 bases identical to TRBD1. The V segment lost 3 bases and the J segment 4 bases; nucleotides outside the gene matches: 6. Germline V gene sequence: CDR1 SGHDT, CDR2 YYEEEE. The CDR3 is 14 residues long. The CDR3: CASSWGRGATEAFF. CDR3 bases: TGTGCCAGCAGCTGGGGCAGGGGGGCCACTGAAGCTTTCTTT.

The chain couples TRBV10-3 to TRBJ2-4; TRBD1 agrees at 10 bases. Looked up from germline, CDR1 is ENHRY and CDR2 is SYGVKD. This CDR3 contains 13 residues. Trimming cost V 6 bases and J 7 bases; bases outside gene matches: 3. In DNA form, the CDR3 reads TGTGCCATCAGCGGGACAGGGGATAACATTCAGTACTTC. Translated: CAISGTGDNIQYF.

This clonotype was seen many times. This chain joins TRBV29-1 and TRBJ2-1; D gene uncertain. In germline, CDR1 is SQVTM, CDR2 ANQGSEA. The CDR3 is 13 residues long. V was shortened by 1 base and J by 3 bases, with 7 bases between the two germline ends. The CDR3 loop reads CSVEVTNYNEQFF. CDR3 sequence (DNA): TGCAGCGTTGAAGTTACTAACTACAATGAGCAGTTCTTC.

This clonotype was detected many times. The chain carries TRBV5-1 and TRBJ2-2; TRBD1 agrees at 10 bases. The CDR3 covers 16 residues. V shed 0 bases and J 4 bases; nucleotides not matched to a gene: 3. CDR1 and CDR2 (germline): SGHRS, YFSETQ. As DNA, the CDR3 is TGCGCCAGCAGCTTGGCGGGACAGGGGCTCACCGGGGAGCTGTTTTTT. Its translation is CASSLAGQGLTGELFF.

The table lists this clonotype with many counts. An end of the junction differs from the germline gene, which may be a read error. The chain combines TRBV5-6 with TRBJ2-5; D uncertain. CDR3 length equals 13 residues. Germline values: CDR1 SGHDT, CDR2 YYEEEE. Here the CDR3 reads CASSLAKGTKVGF. The DNA for the CDR3 is TGTGCCAGCAGCTTGGCCAAGGGTACCAAAGTTGGGTTC. Combining the CDR3 with reference TRBV5-6 and TRBJ2-5 gives the whole variable domain DAGVTQSPTHLIKTRGQQVTLRCSPKSGHDTVSWYQQALGQGPQFIFQYYEEEERQRGNFPDRFSGHQFPNYSSELNVNALLLGDSALYLCASSLAKGTKVGFGPGTRLLVL.

A few counts support this clonotype. The chain is built from TRBV12-3 or TRBV12-4 and TRBJ2-1; no definite D call. The CDR3 covers 8 residues. V was trimmed by 6 bases and J by 12 bases, leaving 3 bases between them. For the CDR3, the DNA is TGTGCCAGCAGCTCGCAGTTCTTC. Protein product: CASSSQFF.

This clonotype was seen at least ten times. The V and J genes are TRBV5-5 and TRBJ2-1, with TRBD2 matching over 8 bases. Germline V gene data show CDR1 as SGHKS and CDR2 as YYEKEE (reference sequence). The CDR3 runs to 16 residues. J was trimmed by 4 bases and V by 6 bases; bases with no gene match: 12. This CDR3 is CASTPGVLADYNEQFF. The CDR3 bases are TGTGCCAGCACTCCGGGGGTACTAGCGGATTACAATGAGCAGTTCTTC.

This clonotype was counted many times. This chain uses TRBV5-1 with TRBJ2-3; 13 bases fit TRBD2. Germline V gene data show CDR1 as SGHRS and CDR2 as YFSETQ. With V trimmed by 0 bases and J by 5 bases, 3 bases remained unmatched. The CDR3 contains 16 residues. CDR3 DNA: TGCGCCAGCAGCTTGGGAGGACTAGCGGGAGTAGATACGCAGTATTTT. This translates into CASSLGGLAGVDTQYF.

This clonotype came up many times. The rearrangement joins TRBV5-1 to TRBJ1-5; tentatively, D is TRBD1 (6 bases). Trimming took 4 bases from V and 2 from J, leaving 13 bases between them. The CDR3 consists of 15 residues. The germline gives CDR1 SGHRS, CDR2 YFSETQ. CDR3 DNA: TGCGCCAGCAGCCCACAGGGAGGTGGCAATCAGCCCCAGCATTTT. It specifies CASSPQGGGNQPQHF.